This T cell receptor (beta chain) derives from a study of T cell changes during pregnancy in multiple sclerosis. The CDR3 covers 16 residues. Assay used: immunoSEQ multiplex PCR; TCRdb lists only in-frame clones, some missing. The sample includes approximately 34,000 clones, 90% to 95% of them seen just once. The source was CD4+ T cells from peripheral blood mononuclear cells, collected in the second trimester of pregnancy. The TCR comes from a female donor with multiple sclerosis, enrolled in a pregnancy study. The chain links TRBV21-1 to TRBJ2-7; TRBD1, the D gene given by the table, was not confirmed from the DNA. TRBV21-1 is a pseudogene. The CDR3 spells CASSKVGTGFSYEQYF. As DNA, the CDR3 is TGTGCCAGCAGCAAAGTGGGGACAGGGTTCTCCTACGAGCAGTACTTC.